This T cell receptor beta chain was observed in a study of blood T cell repertoires in COVID-19. The CDR3 runs 14 residues. V was trimmed by 6 bases and J by 1 base, leaving 12 bases between them. Germline CDR1 LNHDA, CDR2 SQIVND (reference sequence). Original handling: By means of reference gene primer amplification, nucleated cell counts were estimated. Measured with immunoSEQ multiplex PCR; TCRdb has only the in-frame clones, and not every one. V and J calls and clone size are given by that table; D and trimming were obtained from the DNA. The sample consists of about 220,000 clones, around three quarters of them appearing once.

Sequencing was done on a sample of peripheral blood. This receptor was taken from a woman in her 70s with acute or convalescent COVID-19. J is TRBJ2-5 and V is TRBV19, with a weak D call TRBD2 (5 bases). CDR3 sequence (DNA): TGTGCCAGTAGACTGGACTGGAGCCAAGAGACCCAGTACTTC. It encodes CASRLDWSQETQYF.